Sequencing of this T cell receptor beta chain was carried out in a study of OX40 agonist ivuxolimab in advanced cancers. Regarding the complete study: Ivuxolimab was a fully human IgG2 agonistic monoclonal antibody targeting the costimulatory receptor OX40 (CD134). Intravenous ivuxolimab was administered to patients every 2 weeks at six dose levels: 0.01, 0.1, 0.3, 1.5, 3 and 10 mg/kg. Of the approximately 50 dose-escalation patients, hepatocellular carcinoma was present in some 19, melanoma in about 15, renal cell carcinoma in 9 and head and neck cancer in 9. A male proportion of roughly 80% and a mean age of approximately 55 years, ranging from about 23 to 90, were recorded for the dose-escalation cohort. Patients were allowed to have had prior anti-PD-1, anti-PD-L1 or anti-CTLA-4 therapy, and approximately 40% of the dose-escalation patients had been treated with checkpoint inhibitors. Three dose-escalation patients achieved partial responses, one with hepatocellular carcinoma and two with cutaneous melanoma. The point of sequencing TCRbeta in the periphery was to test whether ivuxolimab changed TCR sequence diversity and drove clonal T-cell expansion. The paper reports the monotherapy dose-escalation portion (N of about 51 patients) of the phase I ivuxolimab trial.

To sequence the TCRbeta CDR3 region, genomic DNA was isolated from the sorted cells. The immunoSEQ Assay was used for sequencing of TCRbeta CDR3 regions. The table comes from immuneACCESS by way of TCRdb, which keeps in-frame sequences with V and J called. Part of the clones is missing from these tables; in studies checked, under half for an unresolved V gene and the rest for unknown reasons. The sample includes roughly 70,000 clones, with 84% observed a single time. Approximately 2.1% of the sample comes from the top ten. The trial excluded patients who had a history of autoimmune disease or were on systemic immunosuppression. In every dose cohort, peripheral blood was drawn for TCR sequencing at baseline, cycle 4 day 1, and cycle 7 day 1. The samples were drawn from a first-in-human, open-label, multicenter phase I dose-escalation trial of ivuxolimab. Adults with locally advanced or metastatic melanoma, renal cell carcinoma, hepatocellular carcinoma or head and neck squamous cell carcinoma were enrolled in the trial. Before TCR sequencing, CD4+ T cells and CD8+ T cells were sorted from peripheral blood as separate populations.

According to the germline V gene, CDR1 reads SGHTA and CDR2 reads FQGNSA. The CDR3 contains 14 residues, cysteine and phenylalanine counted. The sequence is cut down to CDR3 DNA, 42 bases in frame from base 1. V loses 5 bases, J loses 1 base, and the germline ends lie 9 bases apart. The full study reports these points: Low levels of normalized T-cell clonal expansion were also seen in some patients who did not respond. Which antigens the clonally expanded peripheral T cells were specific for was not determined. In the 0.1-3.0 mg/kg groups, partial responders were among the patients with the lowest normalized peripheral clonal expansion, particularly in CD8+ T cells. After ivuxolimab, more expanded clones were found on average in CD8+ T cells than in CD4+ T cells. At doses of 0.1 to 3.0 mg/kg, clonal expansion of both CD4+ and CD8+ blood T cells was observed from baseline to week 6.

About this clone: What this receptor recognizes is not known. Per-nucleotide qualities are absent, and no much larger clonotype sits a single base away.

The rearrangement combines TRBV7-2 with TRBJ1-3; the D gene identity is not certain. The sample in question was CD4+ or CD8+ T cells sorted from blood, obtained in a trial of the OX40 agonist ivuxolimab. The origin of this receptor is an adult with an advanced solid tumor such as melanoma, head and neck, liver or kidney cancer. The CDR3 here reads CASSRTVSGNTIYF. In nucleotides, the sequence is TGTGCCAGCAGCAGAACAGTATCTGGAAACACCATATATTTT.